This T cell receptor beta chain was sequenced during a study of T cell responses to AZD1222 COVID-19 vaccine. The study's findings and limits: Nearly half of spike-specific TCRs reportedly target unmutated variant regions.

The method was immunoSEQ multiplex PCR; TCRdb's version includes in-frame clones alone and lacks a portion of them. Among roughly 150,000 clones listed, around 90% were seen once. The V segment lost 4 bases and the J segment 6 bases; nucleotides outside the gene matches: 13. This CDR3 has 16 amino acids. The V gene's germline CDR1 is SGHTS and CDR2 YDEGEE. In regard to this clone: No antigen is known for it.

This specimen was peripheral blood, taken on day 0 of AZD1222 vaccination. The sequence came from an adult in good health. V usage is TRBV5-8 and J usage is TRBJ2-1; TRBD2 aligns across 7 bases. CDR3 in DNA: TGTGCCAGCAGCCCCAAACTAGCGTCGCGTGGCAATGAGCAGTTCTTC. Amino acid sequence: CASSPKLASRGNEQFF.